These 25 T cell receptor beta chains came from one sample sequenced in a study of T cell responses to AZD1222 COVID-19 vaccine. This table comes from immunoSEQ multiplex PCR, and its TCRdb copy is limited to in-frame clones, with some not included. The sample has around 140,000 clones; just over 90% are singletons. The sample in question was peripheral blood, obtained on day 0 of AZD1222 vaccination. Receptors originate from an adult in good health.

The chain joins TRBV7-3 to TRBJ2-1, with TRBD1 matching over 9 bases. V shed 5 bases, J shed 5 bases, and the junction held 7 bases outside the gene matches. CDR3 length: 15 amino acids. The germline gives CDR1 SGHTA, CDR2 FQGTGA. The CDR3 protein is CASSLQGAQHNEQFF. The CDR3 nucleotides are TGTGCCAGCAGCCTACAGGGGGCTCAACACAATGAGCAGTTCTTC.

The chain joins TRBV6-6 to TRBJ1-4; D not certain. V lost 0 bases and J lost 8, with 7 bases in between. Looked up from germline, CDR1 is MNHNY and CDR2 is SVGAGI (reference sequence). The CDR3 covers 13 residues. CDR3 coding DNA: TGTGCCAGCAGTTACTCGAGCGGGGAAAAACTGTTTTTT. It yields the protein CASSYSSGEKLFF.

J is TRBJ2-1 and V is TRBV6-1; TRBD2 matches 10 bases. Trimming at V came to 4 bases and at J to 4 bases, leaving 13 bases not matched to a gene. The CDR3 is 18 amino acids. Germline loops: CDR1 MNHNS, CDR2 SASEGT. CDR3: CASSVSTLSGGSYNEQFF. The CDR3 region has the DNA TGTGCCAGCAGTGTTTCTACCCTTAGCGGGGGGTCTTACAATGAGCAGTTCTTC.

The rearrangement uses TRBV24-1 and TRBJ1-2; D not resolved. Germline loops: CDR1 KGHDR, CDR2 SFDVKD. V was clipped by 4 bases and J by 2 bases, with 10 bases between them. The CDR3 covers 14 residues. The CDR3 here is CATSEPWANYGYTF. The CDR3 DNA is TGTGCCACCAGTGAGCCTTGGGCAAACTATGGCTACACCTTC.

This chain connects TRBV6-1 to TRBJ1-5; D may be TRBD1 (6 bases). Per the germline V gene, CDR1 is MNHNS and CDR2 is SASEGT. This CDR3 contains 15 residues. Trimming took 1 base from V and 6 from J, leaving 13 bases between them. The CDR3, as DNA: TGTGCCAGCAGTGAAGGGACAGCATACGGTCAGCCCCAGCATTTT. Protein: CASSEGTAYGQPQHF.

This clone was observed once. The chain uses TRBV5-4 and TRBJ1-2; D gene ambiguous. Germline-derived CDR1 and CDR2 are SGHNT and YYREEE (reference sequence). V dropped 1 base and J dropped 8 bases, with 12 bases sitting between them. The CDR3 extends over 13 amino acids. Written as DNA, the CDR3 is TGTGCCAGCAGCTTGTTGTCAGCCGGGGGCTACACCTTC. Protein: CASSLLSAGGYTF.

J is TRBJ1-1 and V is TRBV3-1 (or the pseudogene TRBV3-2), with 7 bases fitting TRBD1. Germline CDR1 LGHDT, CDR2 YNNKEL (reference sequence). The J segment lost 7 bases and the V segment lost 4 bases, leaving 6 bases of the junction unmatched. CDR3 length: 13 amino acids. CDR3 protein: CASSLQGTVEAFF. DNA for the CDR3: TGTGCCAGCAGCCTTCAGGGGACAGTTGAAGCTTTCTTT.

Note on this clone: The same CDR3 is also encoded by other DNA sequences in this sample. V is TRBV6-1 and J is TRBJ1-2; no clear D. CDR1 and CDR2 from the germline V gene are MNHNS and SASEGT. Trimming stripped 1 base from V and 2 bases from J, with 5 bases between. CDR3 length equals 13 residues. CDR3 in amino acids: CASSEGQNYGYTF. CDR3 in DNA: TGTGCCAGCAGTGAAGGTCAAAACTATGGCTACACCTTC.

This clone was detected a few times. The chain joins TRBV5-6 to TRBJ2-1; D perhaps matches TRBD2 (6 bases). This CDR3 has 16 amino acids. V lost 0 bases to trimming and J lost 8 bases, with 18 bases between them. Germline V lookup: CDR1 SGHDT, CDR2 YYEEEE. The CDR3 loop reads CASSLDVSGAGDEQFF. DNA of the CDR3: TGTGCCAGCAGCTTGGACGTTAGCGGAGCAGGCGATGAGCAGTTCTTC. The full variable domain, its missing parts supplied by reference TRBV5-6 and TRBJ2-1, is DAGVTQSPTHLIKTRGQQVTLRCSPKSGHDTVSWYQQALGQGPQFIFQYYEEEERQRGNFPDRFSGHQFPNYSSELNVNALLLGDSALYLCASSLDVSGAGDEQFFGPGTRLTVL.

This clone was counted once. The chain has TRBV29-1 and TRBJ2-7; D ambiguous. V was trimmed by 6 bases and J by 0 bases, leaving 12 bases between them. The length of the CDR3 is 13 residues. Per the germline V gene, CDR1 is SQVTM and CDR2 is ANQGSEA. CDR3 protein: CSVAGASSYEQYF. The CDR3 nucleotides are TGCAGCGTGGCTGGCGCCAGCTCCTACGAGCAGTACTTC.

This clone was seen just once. The CDR3 region has the DNA TGTGCCAGCAGTCCGTCGACTAATACCTACAATGAGCAGTTCTTC. Translation: CASSPSTNTYNEQFF. The chain employs TRBV6-5 and TRBJ2-1; the D gene is possibly TRBD2 (5 bases). V was cut by 5 bases and J by 2 bases, with 13 bases left in between. Germline loops: CDR1 MNHEY, CDR2 SVGAGI. The CDR3 contains 15 residues.

The gene calls are TRBV12-5 and TRBJ2-1; no firm D call. V was shortened by 4 bases and J by 9 bases, with 13 bases between the two germline ends. Germline CDR1 reads LGHNT; CDR2 reads FRNRAP. There are 13 residues in the CDR3. The CDR3 nucleotides are TGTGCTAGTGGTTACGCCTCTGATGGTGAGCAGTTCTTC. Translating it yields CASGYASDGEQFF.

The chain has TRBV23-1 and TRBJ1-5, with D maybe TRBD1 (5 bases). TRBV23-1 is given ORF status, its function remaining uncertain. The CDR3 is 14 residues long. Deletions cut 7 bases from V and 1 base from J, with 11 bases between. DNA for the CDR3: TGCGCCAGCACCCCCTGGGACAGCAATCAGCCCCAGCATTTT. It specifies CASTPWDSNQPQHF.

This chain links TRBV10-2 with TRBJ2-7, with a possible D match to TRBD2 (5 bases). Deletions cut 0 bases from V and 9 bases from J, with 18 bases between. Germline V gives CDR1 WSHSY, CDR2 SAAADI. This CDR3 region has 15 residues. This chain's CDR3 is CASSESRASTVGQYF. The CDR3 region has the DNA TGCGCCAGCAGTGAGTCGAGGGCTTCCACCGTCGGGCAGTACTTC.

This chain connects TRBV20-1 to TRBJ1-1, with D uncertain. Trimming removed 3 bases from V and 4 bases from J, with 9 bases in between. Germline loops: CDR1 DFQATT, CDR2 SNEGSKA (reference sequence). The CDR3 has 12 residues. Written as DNA, the CDR3 is TGCAGTGCTAGTACTGGGTCCACTGAAGCTTTCTTT. This translates into CSASTGSTEAFF.

The chain links TRBV2 to TRBJ1-2; D gene unclear. CDR1 is SNHLY and CDR2 is FYNNEI in the germline V gene. The V gene lost 0 bases and the J gene lost 2 bases, with 10 bases spanning the gap. CDR3 length: 15 residues. DNA of the CDR3: TGTGCCAGCAGTGAAGCGCGGGGAGGGAACTATGGCTACACCTTC. Translation: CASSEARGGNYGYTF.

This chain connects TRBV11-2 to TRBJ1-2; TRBD1 might be the D (5 bases). The germline V gene has CDR1 SGHAT and CDR2 FQNNGV. The V end was cut by 3 bases, the J end by 12 bases, with 17 bases between. The CDR3 sequence is 13 residues long. The CDR3 protein is CASSFTGRLGNTF. CDR3 sequence (DNA): TGTGCCAGCAGCTTTACGGGGCGATTAGGAAACACCTTC.

CDR3 sequence (DNA): TGTGCCAGCAGTTACTCGATAAGCATGAACACTGAAGCTTTCTTT. Translated: CASSYSISMNTEAFF. The chain employs TRBV6-5 and TRBJ1-1; D gene unclear. This CDR3 comprises 15 residues. Germline V CDR1 and CDR2: MNHEY, SVGAGI. V lost 0 bases and J lost 0, with 8 bases in between.

This sequence joins TRBV11-2 and TRBJ2-7; maybe TRBD2 (5 bases). CDR3 length equals 14 residues. Trimming removed 0 bases at V and 4 bases at J, with 10 bases between. Germline assignment: CDR1 SGHAT and CDR2 FQNNGV. The DNA of the CDR3 is TGTGCCAGCAGCTTAGAGGCTAGCCTGTACGAGCAGTACTTC. Protein sequence: CASSLEASLYEQYF.

This chain links TRBV4-2 with TRBJ1-2, with a weak D call TRBD1 (5 bases). The V gene's germline CDR1 is LGHNA and CDR2 YNFKEQ. V shed 0 bases and J shed 10 bases, with 15 bases lying between them. The CDR3 sequence is 14 residues long. The CDR3 DNA reads TGTGCCAGCAGCCAAGATCAGGCAGGGAGGGACTACACCTTC. This sequence encodes CASSQDQAGRDYTF.

The chain's CDR3 is CASSYSTLPNYGYTF. CDR3 bases: TGTGCCAGCAGTTACTCGACACTTCCTAACTATGGCTACACCTTC. V is TRBV6-2 or TRBV6-3 and J is TRBJ1-2; D ambiguous. The germline V and J ends were trimmed by 0 bases and 0 bases, with 8 bases remaining between them. From germline, CDR1 is MNHEY and CDR2 SVGEGT. The CDR3 is made up of 15 amino acids.

The chain joins TRBV9 to TRBJ1-1; D not resolved. Germline V CDR1 and CDR2: SGDLS, YYNGEE. This CDR3 is 15 amino acids long. Trimming shortened V by 3 bases and J by 2 bases, and 14 bases separated the two germline ends. CDR3 bases: TGTGCCAGCAGCGGAGGTGGCGCGGTCAACACTGAAGCTTTCTTT. It specifies CASSGGGAVNTEAFF.

V gene TRBV7-8 combines with J gene TRBJ2-3, with 9 bases that match TRBD2. The CDR3 is 14 amino acids. V shed 5 bases and J 11 bases; nucleotides not matched to a gene: 11. Germline V gene data show CDR1 as SGHVS and CDR2 as FQNEAQ. The CDR3 sequence is CASSPRDSGGLQYF. CDR3 coding DNA: TGTGCCAGCAGCCCAAGGGACAGCGGGGGGTTGCAGTATTTT.

J is TRBJ1-2 and V is TRBV7-9; 10 nucleotides align to TRBD1. CDR3 size: 15 residues. Germline V CDR1 and CDR2: SEHNR, FQNEAQ (reference sequence). V lost 5 bases to trimming and J lost 3 bases; unmatched junction nucleotides: 6. CDR3 sequence reads: CASSNPGTGDYGYTF. The CDR3 DNA reads as TGTGCCAGCAGCAACCCGGGGACAGGGGACTATGGCTACACCTTC. The complete variable domain, with remaining parts taken from reference TRBV7-9 and TRBJ1-2, reads DTGVSQNPRHKITKRGQNVTFRCDPISEHNRLYWYRQTLGQGPEFLTYFQNEAQLEKSRLLSDRFSAERPKGSFSTLEIQRTEQGDSAMYLCASSNPGTGDYGYTFGSGTRLTVV.

The rearrangement joins TRBV5-4 to TRBJ2-5; D uncertain. This CDR3 has 12 amino acids. Germline-derived CDR1 and CDR2 are SGHNT and YYREEE (reference sequence). V lost 1 base, J lost 9 bases, and 10 bases lay in between. The CDR3 loop reads CASSLLTQAQYF. CDR3 in DNA: TGTGCCAGCAGCTTGTTGACCCAGGCCCAGTACTTC.